The 8 T cell receptor beta chains given below trace back to one sample, sequenced in a study of CD4 T cells in relation to SARS-CoV-2 and coronaviruses. The assay was immunoSEQ multiplex PCR, and TCRdb's table has in-frame clones only and misses some. The table records about 43,000 clones, around 79% of them present only once. Their antigens remain unidentified. Material for sequencing was naive CD4+ T cells from PBMCs, cultured in vitro. Subset of the sample: naive CD4+ T cells isolated by negative enrichment. These receptors all come from an adult with COVID-19.

This clone was counted a few times. This rearrangement joins TRBV13 to TRBJ2-7, with D uncertain. The CDR3 is 13 amino acids. Looked up from germline, CDR1 is PRHDT and CDR2 is FYEKMQ (reference sequence). Trimming left V 2 bases short and J 7 bases short, with 12 bases between. The DNA for the CDR3 is TGTGCCAGCAGCTTATTGGGCAGAAGGGAGCAGTACTTC. Translated, it gives CASSLLGRREQYF. Full variable domain (remainder filled in from reference TRBV13 and TRBJ2-7): AAGVIQSPRHLIKEKRETATLKCYPIPRHDTVYWYQQGPGQDPQFLISFYEKMQSDKGSIPDRFSAQQFSDYHSELNMSSLELGDSALYFCASSLLGRREQYFGPGTRLTVT.

The gene calls are TRBV6-5 and TRBJ1-5; 7 bases align to TRBD1. Germline V lookup: CDR1 MNHEY, CDR2 SVGAGI. The V gene end was trimmed by 7 bases and the J gene end by 6 bases; junction bases not matched to a gene: 12. The CDR3 totals 15 residues. In DNA form, the CDR3 reads TGTGCCAGCACGAACGACCAGGGGGGGGGTCAGCCCCAGCATTTT. Translating it yields CASTNDQGGGQPQHF.

The chain carries TRBV6-5 and TRBJ1-1; TRBD1 matches 7 bases. The CDR3 covers 14 residues. The ends lost 5 bases at V and 1 base at J; junction bases unmatched: 4. Per the germline V gene, CDR1 is MNHEY and CDR2 is SVGAGI. In DNA, the CDR3 is TGTGCCAGCAGTCGGGACAGCACGAACACTGAAGCTTTCTTT. Its translation is CASSRDSTNTEAFF.

The chain combines TRBV10-2 with TRBJ1-2; D is unclear. V lost 9 bases, J lost 2 bases, and 10 bases lay in between. This CDR3 has 12 residues. CDR1 is WSHSY, CDR2 SAAADI, per germline. The CDR3 reads CASFAGNYGYTF. The CDR3 nucleotides are TGCGCCAGTTTCGCGGGGAACTATGGCTACACCTTC.

The chain's CDR3 is CASSELGAGIAKNIQYF. CDR3 bases: TGTGCCAGCAGTGAACTGGGCGCGGGGATAGCCAAAAACATTCAGTACTTC. The genes are TRBV2 and TRBJ2-4; the D gene is possibly TRBD2 (6 bases). V lost 2 bases and J lost 0, with 14 bases in between. This CDR3 spans 17 amino acids. Germline V lookup: CDR1 SNHLY, CDR2 FYNNEI.

This clone was seen only once. The V gene is TRBV9, the J gene TRBJ2-2, with D unclear. The CDR3 contains 14 residues. Trimming took off 0 bases at V and 5 bases at J, with 8 bases between the two ends. Looked up from germline, CDR1 is SGDLS and CDR2 is YYNGEE. CDR3 residues: CASSVVVGTGELFF. The CDR3 DNA is TGTGCCAGCAGCGTAGTAGTCGGGACCGGGGAGCTGTTTTTT.

This clone turned up a few times. This chain joins TRBV28 and TRBJ2-7; D is possibly TRBD2 (5 bases). The V end was cut by 7 bases, the J end by 0 bases, with 16 bases between. Germline V gene lookup returns CDR1 MDHEN and CDR2 SYDVKM. The length of the CDR3 is 15 residues. The CDR3 is CASTKSGASSYEQYF. CDR3 nucleotides: TGTGCCAGCACCAAAAGCGGAGCGAGCTCCTACGAGCAGTACTTC.

A remark on this clone: The junction does not match germline at one end; this may be a read error. The rearrangement links TRBV6-2 or TRBV6-3 to TRBJ2-1; TRBD2 matches 7 bases. The CDR3 is 19 amino acids. Per germline, CDR1 MNHEY and CDR2 SVGEGT. For the CDR3, the DNA is TGTGCTAGCAGTTACACGAGGCGCCTAGCCTCCGCGGCGGGGGATGAGCAGTTCTTC. Translation gives CASSYTRRLASAAGDEQFF.